The 21 T cell receptor beta chains in this list originate from one sample, sequenced in a study of tumor and adjacent non-tumor tissue in lung cancer. The template was RNA from unsorted bulk tissue. Distant lung tissue was collected more than 3 cm away from the tumor edge. The library came from three nested PCR rounds adapted from ARM-PCR protocols. MiXCR was run by TCRdb on the multiplex PCR reads, yielding one entry per CDR3 protein. The table lists 40,000 to 55,000 distinct CDR3 sequences, 70% to 80% of them singletons. Sequenced sample: distant non-tumor lung tissue. The receptors derive from a woman aged 55-69 years with non-small cell lung cancer.

The genes are TRBV7-2 and TRBJ1-2, with 7 bases identical to TRBD1. Germline V gives CDR1 SGHTA, CDR2 FQGNSA. This CDR3 spans 14 amino acids. V was pared by 5 bases and J by 1 base, with 4 bases of the junction left unmatched. The CDR3 sequence is CASSRDSLNYGYTF. The CDR3 nucleotides read TGTGCCAGCAGCCGGGACAGCCTTAACTATGGCTACACCTTC.

This chain joins TRBV20-1 and TRBJ1-3; D gene uncertain. Germline CDR1 DFQATT, CDR2 SNEGSKA (reference sequence). V lost 5 bases and J 8 bases, leaving 19 bases between the germline ends. The CDR3 consists of 14 residues. CDR3 sequence: CSASGQLSGDTIYF. The CDR3 DNA is TGCAGTGCTTCTGGTCAACTATCTGGTGACACCATATATTTT.

As regards this clonotype: A single base separates this from a much larger clone, so it may be a read error. The V gene is TRBV28, the J gene TRBJ2-3, with 12 bases fitting TRBD2. From germline, CDR1 is MDHEN and CDR2 SYDVKM. CDR3 size: 17 residues. DNA for the CDR3: TGTGGCAGCAGTTCGCGACTAGCGGGAGAATGGACAGATACGCAGTATTTT. This translates into CGSSSRLAGEWTDTQYF.

Concerning this clonotype: One end of the junction does not line up with germline, which may come from a read error. The chain has TRBV29-1 and TRBJ2-3, with TRBD2 identical over 7 bases. CDR3 length: 16 amino acids. CDR1 and CDR2 from the germline V gene are SQVTM and ANQGSEA. The CDR3 DNA reads as TGCAGCGTTGAAACGCCTAGTGGGAGGGCCCCAGATAGGCAGTATTTT. Translation: CSVETPSGRAPDRQYF.

Comment on this clonotype: It is likely a read error, because the conserved phenylalanine at the end of the CDR3 is missing. V and J are TRBV29-1 and TRBJ1-3; maybe TRBD1 (5 bases). The CDR3 has 14 amino acids. Germline loops: CDR1 SQVTM, CDR2 ANQGSEA. The CDR3 sequence: CNVEAGMAGNTIYS. The CDR3 DNA is TGCAACGTTGAGGCAGGGATGGCCGGAAACACCATATATTCT.

Comments on this clonotype: Its ends do not fully match the called genes, so a read error is possible. The V and J genes are TRBV6-5 and TRBJ1-5, with D maybe TRBD1 (5 bases). Germline CDR1 is MNHEY and CDR2 is SVGAGI. The CDR3 contains 15 residues. CDR3 sequence (DNA): TGTGCCAGTAGTTCAGTATGGGGGGACGGCCAGCCCCAGCATTTT. This codes for CASSSVWGDGQPQHF.

Turning to this clonotype: One end of the junction varies from germline; a read error may be responsible. The chain couples TRBV6-5 to TRBJ2-5, with D perhaps TRBD1 (6 bases). This CDR3 comprises 14 residues. Germline loops: CDR1 MNHEY, CDR2 SVGAGI. CDR3 sequence (DNA): TGTGCCAGCATTCGGACAGTGGGTCAAAAGACCCAGTACTTT. It specifies CASIRTVGQKTQYF.

To note about this clonotype: The CDR3 does not close with the conserved phenylalanine or tryptophan, likely indicating a read error. The chain uses TRBV11-1 and TRBJ2-1; D gene uncertain. Germline V lookup: CDR1 SGHAT, CDR2 FQDESV (reference sequence). Trimming removed 6 bases from V and 0 bases from J, with 18 bases in between. This CDR3 comprises 17 residues. The CDR3 region has the DNA TGTGCCAGCAGTCCGGGTTTCGCAACGAGCTCCTACAATGAGCAGTTCTAC. Amino acid sequence: CASSPGFATSSYNEQFY.

The chain carries TRBV12-3 or TRBV12-4 and TRBJ2-4, with D uncertain. The CDR3 sequence is 15 residues long. V was pared by 3 bases and J by 9 bases, with 18 bases between. CDR3 in amino acids: CASSLRSGTISIQYF. As DNA, the CDR3 is TGTGCCAGCAGTTTGCGGAGTGGTACCATAAGCATTCAGTACTTC.

Points on this clonotype: A clone one base away is much larger, so this may be a read error. The CDR3: CAWMTSGVDTQYF. The CDR3 coding sequence is TGTGCCTGGATGACTAGCGGAGTAGATACGCAGTATTTT. The gene calls are TRBV30 and TRBJ2-3; 9 bases agree with TRBD2. The J segment lost 5 bases and the V segment lost 4 bases, leaving 4 bases of the junction unmatched. The CDR3 has 13 residues. Germline V gene data show CDR1 as GTSNPN and CDR2 as SVGIG (reference sequence).

About this clonotype: The germline gene is not matched at one end of the junction; a read error may be the cause. J is TRBJ1-5 and V is TRBV12-3 or TRBV12-4; maybe TRBD1 (5 bases). CDR3 size: 16 residues. CDR3 residues: CASILSGSGGNQPRHF. The DNA of the CDR3 is TGTGCCAGCATTCTGTCAGGGAGCGGGGGTAATCAGCCCCGGCACTTT.

On this clonotype: One end of the junction fails to match germline, which may point to a read error. This rearrangement joins TRBV4-3 to TRBJ2-1; D may be TRBD2 (5 bases). Germline CDR1 LGHNA, CDR2 YSLEER. CDR3 length: 16 amino acids. CDR3 residues: CASGQDSLGPGNEQFF. The CDR3, as DNA: TGCGCCAGCGGCCAAGATTCCCTAGGGCCGGGAAATGAACAGTTCTTC.

This clonotype was counted at least ten times. This chain connects TRBV28 to TRBJ1-6, with D uncertain. Trimming shortened V by 1 base and J by 0 bases, and 10 bases separated the two germline ends. This CDR3 has 17 amino acids. Per the germline V gene, CDR1 is MDHEN and CDR2 is SYDVKM. The CDR3 is CASSLSGRGSYNSPLHF. DNA of the CDR3: TGTGCCAGCAGTTTATCGGGCCGCGGCTCCTATAATTCACCCCTCCACTTT. Together with reference TRBV28 and TRBJ1-6, the CDR3 gives the full variable domain: DVKVTQSSRYLVKRTGEKVFLECVQDMDHENMFWYRQDPGLGLRLIYFSYDVKMKEKGDIPEGYSVSREKKERFSLILESASTNQTSMYLCASSLSGRGSYNSPLHFGNGTRLTVT.

V usage is TRBV11-2 and J usage is TRBJ2-5, with 12 bases identical to TRBD1. Losses at the gene ends were 8 bases for V and 7 bases for J; bases not matched to a gene: 11. This CDR3 contains 15 residues. The germline gives CDR1 SGHAT, CDR2 FQNNGV. The CDR3 DNA follows: TGTGCCAGCGCCTCGATAGGGACAGGGGGCGGGACCCAGTACTTC. Its protein product is CASASIGTGGGTQYF.

On this clonotype itself: Relative to the germline gene, one junction end is altered; a read error may explain this. This chain uses TRBV7-8 with TRBJ2-5, with D perhaps TRBD2 (6 bases). This CDR3 has 14 amino acids. The germline V gene has CDR1 SGHVS and CDR2 FQNEAQ. As DNA, the CDR3 is TGTGCCTGCAGCGTGGGGGACTACCAAGAGACCCAGTACTTC. It codes for CACSVGDYQETQYF.

The chain combines TRBV6-5 with TRBJ2-4; no clear D gene. The germline gives CDR1 MNHEY, CDR2 SVGAGI. The germline V and J ends were trimmed by 0 bases and 4 bases, with 13 bases remaining between them. The CDR3 consists of 16 residues. The CDR3 sequence: CASSYSGAREKNIQYF. The CDR3 coding sequence is TGTGCCAGCAGTTACTCGGGCGCCCGTGAGAAAAACATTCAGTACTTC.

This chain connects TRBV6-6 to TRBJ2-1; D is unclear. V shed 6 bases and J shed 9 bases, with 18 bases lying between them. The CDR3 has 14 residues. Germline assignment: CDR1 MNHNY and CDR2 SVGAGI (reference sequence). The CDR3 here is CASSLEIGSGEQFF. DNA of the CDR3: TGTGCCAGCAGCCTGGAGATCGGGTCGGGTGAGCAGTTCTTC.

In the case of this clonotype: This clone may be a read error of a much larger clone one base away. This chain connects TRBV12-5 to TRBJ2-5; D is perhaps TRBD1 or TRBD2 (5 bases each). CDR1 LGHNT and CDR2 FRNRAP come from the germline V gene. The CDR3 is made up of 16 amino acids. CDR3 nucleotides: TGTGTTAGTGGTTTGGGCCAGACAGACTCCGGAGGGACCCAGTACTTC. Amino acid sequence: CVSGLGQTDSGGTQYF.

The chain has TRBV12-3 or TRBV12-4 and TRBJ2-3; the match to TRBD1 covers 7 bases. The CDR3 runs 13 residues. This CDR3 reads CGTLGQLTDTQYF. The DNA for the CDR3 is TGTGGCACCTTGGGACAGCTCACAGATACGCAGTATTTT.

With regard to this clonotype: The CDR3 carries no conserved terminal phenylalanine or tryptophan, so it likely arises from a read error. The DNA is left out, because the CDR3 cannot be placed on it with certainty; the CDR3 is given as TCRdb lists it. This chain connects TRBV6-2 or TRBV6-3 to TRBJ2-4; no check of the table's D call, TRBD1, against the DNA was made. Germline values: CDR1 MNHEY, CDR2 SVGEGT. The CDR3 length equals 13 residues, ends included. This chain's CDR3 is CAGSYDVQNIQNL.

Worth noting for this clonotype: An end of the junction differs from the germline gene, which may be a read error. V usage is TRBV6-5 and J usage is TRBJ2-3; perhaps TRBD1 as D (7 bases). This CDR3 region has 15 residues. The V gene's germline CDR1 is MNHEY and CDR2 SVGAGI. CDR3: CASSNAGGRGDTQYF. In DNA, the CDR3 is TGTGCTAGCAGTAATGCAGGGGGGCGTGGAGATACGCAGTATTTT.